These 11 T cell receptor beta chains were sequenced from one sample in a study of cytomegalovirus exposure and HLA in healthy donors. The primer mix had 60 Vbeta and 13 Jbeta primers. Measured with immunoSEQ multiplex PCR; TCRdb has only the in-frame clones, and not every one. The sample consists of around 130,000 clones, 6.5% to 9.5% of them appearing once. Material: PBMCs. The receptors shown here come from a man aged 40-50 years in good health and CMV-seronegative.

The chain joins TRBV5-1 to TRBJ1-2; D possibly corresponds to TRBD1 (5 bases). Germline V gives CDR1 SGHRS, CDR2 YFSETQ. Trimming left V 1 base short and J 2 bases short, with 6 bases between. The CDR3 extends over 13 amino acids. CDR3 sequence: CASSLRQNYGYTF. The CDR3 DNA sequence: TGCGCCAGCAGCTTGAGACAGAACTATGGCTACACCTTC.

The chain employs TRBV11-2 and TRBJ1-3; TRBD1 matches at 8 bases. The junction had 3 bases not matched to a gene; V was cut back by 5 bases and J by 12 bases. The CDR3 runs to 11 residues. Per germline, CDR1 SGHAT and CDR2 FQNNGV. The CDR3 sequence: CASSAGTGIYF. The CDR3 DNA follows: TGTGCCAGCAGCGCCGGGACAGGCATATATTTT.

V is TRBV28 and J is TRBJ1-2; 10 positions agree with TRBD1. J was trimmed by 7 bases and V by 6 bases; bases with no gene match: 5. The length of the CDR3 is 13 residues. Germline-derived CDR1 and CDR2 are MDHEN and SYDVKM. CDR3 sequence (DNA): TGTGCCAGCAGGAGGGGACAGGGGTTTGGCTACACCTTC. Protein sequence: CASRRGQGFGYTF.

This clone turned up a few times. The V and J genes are TRBV6-1 and TRBJ1-1; D uncertain. Germline V CDR1 and CDR2: MNHNS, SASEGT. This CDR3 comprises 14 residues. V gave up 8 bases and J gave up 0 bases, with 13 bases separating them. CDR3 bases: TGTGCCAGCTCGCCAGACTTTATGAACACTGAAGCTTTCTTT. Amino acid sequence: CASSPDFMNTEAFF.

Only a few counts were recorded for this clone. This rearrangement joins TRBV6-1 to TRBJ2-3; TRBD2 aligns across 7 bases. Trimming cost V 4 bases and J 0 bases; bases outside gene matches: 10. Germline V gene sequence: CDR1 MNHNS, CDR2 SASEGT. This CDR3 comprises 17 residues. DNA for the CDR3: TGTGCCAGCAGTGCTCCACTGGGGGGGACTAGCACAGATACGCAGTATTTT. This sequence encodes CASSAPLGGTSTDTQYF.

In its sample, this clone was seen a few times. The chain carries TRBV5-6 and TRBJ2-2; D remains ambiguous. With 0 bases removed from V and 1 base from J, the gap between germline ends came to 4 bases. Germline loops: CDR1 SGHDT, CDR2 YYEEEE. CDR3 length: 14 residues. CDR3 DNA: TGTGCCAGCAGCTTGGGCAGGAACACCGGGGAGCTGTTTTTT. It yields the protein CASSLGRNTGELFF.

The chain carries TRBV25-1 and TRBJ1-1; D uncertain. CDR1 and CDR2 from the germline V gene are MGHDK and SYGVNS. The length of the CDR3 is 14 residues. V shed 3 bases and J shed 1 base, with 9 bases lying between them. This CDR3 reads CASSDLTQNTEAFF. As DNA, the CDR3 is TGTGCCAGCAGTGACCTGACACAGAACACTGAAGCTTTCTTT. Looking up the rest from reference TRBV25-1 and TRBJ1-1 gives the full variable domain: EADIYQTPRYLVIGTGKKITLECSQTMGHDKMYWYQQDPGMELHLIHYSYGVNSTEKGDLSSESTVSRIRTEHFPLTLESARPSHTSQYLCASSDLTQNTEAFFGQGTRLTVV.

This clone has a handful of counts. The V call is TRBV29-1, the J call TRBJ1-1, with D unresolved. Trimming shortened V by 7 bases and J by 6 bases, and 18 bases separated the two germline ends. This CDR3 region has 13 residues. Germline-derived CDR1 and CDR2 are SQVTM and ANQGSEA. The DNA for the CDR3 is TGCAGCGGGAAAGGGAGACTTGGTCCTGAAGCTTTCTTT. It translates to CSGKGRLGPEAFF. Using reference TRBV29-1 and TRBJ1-1 for the parts outside the CDR3, the full variable domain is SAVISQKPSRDICQRGTSLTIQCQVDSQVTMMFWYRQQPGQSLTLIATANQGSEATYESGFVIDKFPISRPNLTFSTLTVSNMSPEDSSIYLCSGKGRLGPEAFFGQGTRLTVV.

This clone was found a few times. The rearrangement links TRBV9 to TRBJ2-1, with D tentatively TRBD2 (6 bases). Trimming removed 4 bases at V and 7 bases at J, with 21 bases between. The CDR3 sequence is 16 residues long. Germline CDR1 reads SGDLS; CDR2 reads YYNGEE. The CDR3 DNA reads TGTGCCAGCAGCCCCCCCGGCGGGGTATGGGGGAATGAGCAGTTCTTC. Translated, it gives CASSPPGGVWGNEQFF.

This clone turned up a few times. The chain uses TRBV28 and TRBJ1-5; no firm D call. V lost 6 bases, J lost 1 base, and 7 bases lay in between. In germline, CDR1 is MDHEN, CDR2 SYDVKM. The CDR3 length is 13 residues. In nucleotides, the CDR3 is TGTGCCAGCAGCCTAGAGAGCAATCAGCCCCAGCATTTT. It codes for CASSLESNQPQHF.

V and J are TRBV5-6 and TRBJ2-2, with 9 bases lining up with TRBD2. CDR1 SGHDT and CDR2 YYEEEE come from the germline V gene. The V gene end was trimmed by 4 bases and the J gene end by 5 bases; junction bases not matched to a gene: 9. This CDR3 contains 16 residues. The DNA for the CDR3 is TGTGCCAGCAGCGATCCCGGGACTAGCAAGACCGGGGAGCTGTTTTTT. Residues: CASSDPGTSKTGELFF.